This T cell receptor (beta chain) comes out of a study of radiation and T cells in renal cell carcinoma. V was clipped by 2 bases and J by 0 bases; unmatched bases: 10. Germline loops: CDR1 LGHNT, CDR2 FRNRAP. This CDR3 is built from 19 residues. Time point meaning: blood 4 weeks post-SBRT, at nephrectomy. Treatment here: 15 Gy SBRT to primary tumor, nephrectomy 4 weeks later. Generated by immunoSEQ multiplex PCR, the TCRdb table keeps only in-frame clones and is missing some. The profile covers about 78,000 clones, with 80% to 90% appearing a single time and over 5.5% taken by the ten largest. The origin of this receptor is a woman in her sixties or seventies with renal cell carcinoma. Sequenced here: blood, sampled from a patient whose treatment included radiotherapy and nephrectomy. The chain is built from TRBV12-5 and TRBJ2-3, with 11 bases identical to TRBD2. DNA for the CDR3: TGTGCTAGTGGTTTGCTTACCCTAGCGGGGGGTCCTAGCACAGATACGCAGTATTTT. Translation gives CASGLLTLAGGPSTDTQYF.